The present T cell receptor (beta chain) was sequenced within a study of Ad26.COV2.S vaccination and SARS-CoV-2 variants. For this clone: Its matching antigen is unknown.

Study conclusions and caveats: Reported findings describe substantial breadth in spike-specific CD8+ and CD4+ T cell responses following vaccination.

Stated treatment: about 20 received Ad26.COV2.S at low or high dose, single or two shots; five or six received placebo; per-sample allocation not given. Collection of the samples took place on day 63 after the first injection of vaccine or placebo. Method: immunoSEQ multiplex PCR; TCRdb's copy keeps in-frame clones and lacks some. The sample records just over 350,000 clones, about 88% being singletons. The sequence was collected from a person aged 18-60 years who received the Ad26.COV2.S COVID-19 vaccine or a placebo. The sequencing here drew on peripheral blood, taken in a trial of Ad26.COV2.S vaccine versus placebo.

CDR3 region: CAWSSTGAYNQPQHF. The DNA of the CDR3 is TGTGCCTGGAGTTCGACAGGGGCCTACAATCAGCCCCAGCATTTT. J is TRBJ1-5 and V is TRBV30; 8 nucleotides agree with TRBD1. The CDR3 sequence is 15 residues long. The germline CDR1 and CDR2 sequences are GTSNPN and SVGIG (reference sequence). V trimming: 2 bases; J trimming: 3 bases; junction bases outside the gene matches: 6.